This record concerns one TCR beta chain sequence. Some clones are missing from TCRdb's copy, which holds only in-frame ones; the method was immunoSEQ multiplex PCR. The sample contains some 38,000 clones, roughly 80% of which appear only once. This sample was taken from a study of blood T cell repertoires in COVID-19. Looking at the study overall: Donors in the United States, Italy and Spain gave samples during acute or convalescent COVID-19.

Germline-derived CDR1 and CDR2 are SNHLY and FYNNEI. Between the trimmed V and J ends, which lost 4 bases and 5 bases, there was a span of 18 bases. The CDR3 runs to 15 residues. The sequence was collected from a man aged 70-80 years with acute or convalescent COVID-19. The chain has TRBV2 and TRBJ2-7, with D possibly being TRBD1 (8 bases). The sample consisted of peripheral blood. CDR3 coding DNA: TGTGCCAGCAGTGGGAACAGGGGGGGTGATAACGAGCAGTACTTC. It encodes CASSGNRGGDNEQYF.